Shown below are 12 T cell receptor beta chains from a single sample sequenced in a study of post-analysis software for immune sequencing data. Carried by the TCR beta cDNA libraries were unique molecular identifiers. A single record per CDR3 protein comes from TCRdb applying MiXCR to the PCR reads. The profile shows approximately 770,000 distinct CDR3 sequences, about 45% of them singletons. The antigens these receptors bind are not known. Study-wide results and caveats: Higher frequency in patients than in controls was seen for roughly five TRBV segments, with TRBV5-6, TRBV5-1 and TRBV20-1 among them.

The sample comprised blood. The receptors shown here come from a girl aged 5 to 17 with multiple sclerosis.

The table lists this clonotype with a few counts. The chain uses TRBV5-1 and TRBJ2-7; 9 bases are shared with TRBD1. The germline gives CDR1 SGHRS, CDR2 YFSETQ. The V gene end was trimmed by 10 bases and the J gene end by 3 bases; junction bases not matched to a gene: 14. The length of the CDR3 is 15 residues. The CDR3 coding sequence is TGCGCCTCGGGACAGGGCCTGGGGTCCCTCTACGAGCAGTACTTC. Protein product: CASGQGLGSLYEQYF. The whole variable domain, remainder taken from reference TRBV5-1 and TRBJ2-7, is KAGVTQTPRYLIKTRGQQVTLSCSPISGHRSVSWYQQTPGQGLQFLFEYFSETQRNKGNFPGRFSGRQFSNSRSEMNVSTLELGDSALYLCASGQGLGSLYEQYFGPGTRLTVT.

This clonotype was observed a handful of times. The rearrangement links TRBV12-3 or TRBV12-4 to TRBJ1-6, with D perhaps TRBD1 (6 bases). This CDR3 is built from 14 residues. V was trimmed by 2 bases and J by 9 bases, leaving 11 bases between them. The CDR3, as DNA: TGTGCCAGCAGTTTATCAGGGGTTAGTTCACCCCTCCACTTT. Amino acids: CASSLSGVSSPLHF.

This clonotype was counted only a few times. The chain couples TRBV7-2 to TRBJ2-1; TRBD2 might be the D (6 bases). The germline V gene has CDR1 SGHTA and CDR2 FQGNSA. The CDR3 is 15 residues long. Trimming removed 0 bases at V and 9 bases at J, with 15 bases between. CDR3 residues: CASSLASGLGSEQFF. For the CDR3, the DNA is TGTGCCAGCAGCTTAGCGTCGGGACTCGGCAGTGAGCAGTTCTTC.

This clonotype was observed a few times. This chain uses TRBV7-2 with TRBJ2-5, with a possible D match to TRBD2 (6 bases). CDR1 is SGHTA and CDR2 is FQGNSA in the germline V gene. The CDR3 totals 15 residues. The V and J ends lost 1 base and 5 bases respectively, with 14 bases between them. Here the CDR3 DNA reads TGTGCCAGCAGCTTAGTTGGGACTTCGACCGAGACCCAGTACTTC. This codes for CASSLVGTSTETQYF.

The rearrangement uses TRBV18 and TRBJ2-7; D possibly matches TRBD1 or TRBD2 (5 bases each). The tail of the sequence fits TRBJ2-5 better, so the J call may be wrong. The CDR3 spans 13 residues. Germline values: CDR1 KGHSH, CDR2 LQKENI. The CDR3 loop reads CASSTEGKETQYF. CDR3 nucleotides: TGTGCCAGCTCGACAGAGGGGAAGGAGACCCAGTACTTC.

J is TRBJ1-2 and V is TRBV21-1. TRBV21-1 is flagged as a pseudogene. This CDR3 comprises 14 residues. CDR3 DNA sequence: TGTGCCAGCGGGCTCGGGGAGGGTTTTCATGGCTACACCTTC. It yields the protein CASGLGEGFHGYTF.

This rearrangement joins TRBV5-1 to TRBJ2-1; no clear D. Between the trimmed V and J ends, which lost 0 bases and 9 bases, there was a span of 10 bases. Germline-derived CDR1 and CDR2 are SGHRS and YFSETQ. The CDR3 covers 13 residues. CDR3 sequence reads: CASSLASRVEQFF. The CDR3 region has the DNA TGCGCCAGCAGCTTGGCCAGCCGAGTTGAGCAGTTCTTC.

In this sample, this clonotype turned up a few times. CDR3 sequence reads: CASSGLTYNGYTF. The CDR3, as DNA: TGTGCCAGCAGTGGATTGACGTATAACGGCTACACCTTC. This chain connects TRBV12-3 or TRBV12-4 to TRBJ1-2; D remains ambiguous. Trimming shortened V by 5 bases and J by 8 bases, and 15 bases separated the two germline ends. This CDR3 contains 13 residues.

This clonotype has a handful of counts. This chain joins TRBV29-1 and TRBJ1-1; the D is unclear. Per germline, CDR1 SQVTM and CDR2 ANQGSEA. The CDR3 totals 10 residues. The V and J ends lost 8 bases and 11 bases respectively, with 15 bases between them. CDR3 in amino acids: CSPMKDVAFF. CDR3 bases: TGCAGCCCGATGAAGGATGTTGCTTTCTTT.

This clonotype turned up a few times. This chain joins TRBV28 and TRBJ2-5; 10 bases match TRBD2. Looked up from germline, CDR1 is MDHEN and CDR2 is SYDVKM. Trimming removed 6 bases from V and 0 bases from J; junction bases left unmatched: 4. The length of the CDR3 is 15 residues. CDR3 region: CASSPGLADQETQYF. The DNA of the CDR3 is TGTGCCAGCAGCCCCGGACTAGCGGACCAAGAGACCCAGTACTTC. Based on the CDR3 plus reference TRBV28 and TRBJ2-5, the full variable domain is DVKVTQSSRYLVKRTGEKVFLECVQDMDHENMFWYRQDPGLGLRLIYFSYDVKMKEKGDIPEGYSVSREKKERFSLILESASTNQTSMYLCASSPGLADQETQYFGPGTRLLVL.

This clonotype has a handful of counts. The chain links TRBV29-1 to TRBJ2-1, with no clear D. The CDR3 consists of 14 residues. Germline V gene lookup returns CDR1 SQVTM and CDR2 ANQGSEA. V lost 6 bases and J lost 3, with 15 bases in between. The CDR3: CSVRALVGYNEQFF. The CDR3, as DNA: TGCAGCGTCCGAGCCCTAGTCGGCTACAATGAGCAGTTCTTC.

The rearrangement links TRBV12-3 or TRBV12-4 to TRBJ2-3; TRBD1 matches 9 bases. V trimming: 7 bases; J trimming: 3 bases; junction bases outside the gene matches: 5. This CDR3 spans 14 amino acids. CDR3 coding DNA: TGTGCCAGCACCGGGACAGGGAGAACAGATACGCAGTATTTT. It encodes CASTGTGRTDTQYF.